This TCR beta chain was recorded in a study of T-cell memory formation after mild COVID-19. Broader study findings: For second-wave clones that peaked at day 37, SARS-CoV-2 specificity went unverified. Some clones that responded turned up in pre-infection memory, which suggests that cross-reactive memory joined in. Most CD4+ clones that shrank were in CM and EM, while CD8+ ones turned up in EMRA.

CDR1 is SGDLS, CDR2 YYNGEE, per germline. The CDR3 runs to 14 residues. V dropped 5 bases and J dropped 5 bases, with 16 bases sitting between them. TCRdb processed the 5' RACE reads anew with MiXCR; each CDR3 protein has one entry. This sample has 260,000 or so distinct CDR3 sequences, with over 15% found just once. To note about this clonotype: The target antigen is unknown.

What was sequenced was PBMCs or a T cell subset sorted from them (not recorded which). The chain employs TRBV9 and TRBJ1-2, with D perhaps TRBD1 (5 bases). This clonotype was sampled from a man aged 18 to 30 who had mild COVID-19 (a few samples of this study predate the infection). Cell type and time point are not known. The CDR3 coding sequence is TGTGCCAGCAGAGACGGGGCAGATCCTTATGGCTACACCTTC. Translation gives CASRDGADPYGYTF.